The 31 T cell receptor beta chains given below trace back to one sample, sequenced in a study of Graves' ophthalmopathy and Graves' hyperthyroidism. The TCR beta CDR3 regions underwent amplification from RNA transcripts. Amplification began with first-round RT-PCR using HTBI primers, then second-round multiplex PCR was performed. MiXCR, run by TCRdb on the multiplex PCR reads, gives a single entry per CDR3 protein. The table shows under 400,000 distinct CDR3 sequences, with 17% occurring only once. Sequencing input: peripheral blood. The origin of the receptors is an adult man with Graves' ophthalmopathy.

This clonotype has ten or more counts. The chain has TRBV20-1 and TRBJ2-5; D may correspond to TRBD1 or TRBD2 (5 bases each). Trimming left V 0 bases short and J 5 bases short, with 16 bases between. CDR3 size: 15 residues. CDR1 DFQATT and CDR2 SNEGSKA come from the germline V gene (reference sequence). CDR3 DNA: TGCAGTGCTAGAGACGGGGCAGGCGACGGGGAGACCCAGTACTTC. Amino acids: CSARDGAGDGETQYF.

This clonotype appeared a few times. The V gene is TRBV19, the J gene TRBJ2-7, with TRBD1 matching 7 bases. The CDR3 length is 14 residues. Trimming removed 7 bases from V and 2 bases from J; junction bases left unmatched: 8. Germline-derived CDR1 and CDR2 are LNHDA and SQIVND (reference sequence). This CDR3 reads CASTARDRPYEQYF. Here the CDR3 DNA reads TGTGCCAGTACCGCCCGGGACAGACCCTACGAGCAGTACTTC.

This clonotype was detected once. The chain uses TRBV3-1 and TRBJ2-7; no clear D gene. CDR1 is LGHDT, CDR2 YNNKEL, per germline (reference sequence). This CDR3 is 14 amino acids long. V dropped 0 bases and J dropped 3 bases, with 9 bases sitting between them. In nucleotides, the CDR3 is TGTGCCAGCAGCCAAGATCGAGAAAACTACGAGCAGTACTTC. Protein sequence: CASSQDRENYEQYF.

This clonotype has a handful of counts. CDR3 DNA sequence: TGCAGTGCCACAAATGTGCTCCGGACATCTGGACTCTCCTACGAGCAGTACTTC. The encoded protein is CSATNVLRTSGLSYEQYF. The rearrangement links TRBV20-1 to TRBJ2-7; either TRBD1 or TRBD2 may fit D (5 bases each). The CDR3 runs 18 residues. Deletions cut 6 bases from V and 0 bases from J, with 27 bases between. CDR1 is DFQATT and CDR2 is SNEGSKA in the germline V gene (reference sequence).

This clonotype was observed many times. The CDR3 is CASSTLSGRASEQYF. The CDR3 DNA reads as TGTGCCAGCAGTACCCTGAGCGGGAGGGCCTCCGAGCAGTACTTC. The chain is built from TRBV28 and TRBJ2-7; TRBD2 matches 10 bases. This CDR3 is 15 amino acids long. The V gene end was trimmed by 5 bases and the J gene end by 6 bases; junction bases not matched to a gene: 10. The germline V gene encodes CDR1 MDHEN and CDR2 SYDVKM.

This clonotype was seen repeatedly, ten times or more. This chain connects TRBV29-1 to TRBJ1-2, with TRBD1 identical over 9 bases. The CDR3 extends over 13 amino acids. V lost 0 bases to trimming and J lost 5 bases; unmatched junction nucleotides: 1. The germline V gene encodes CDR1 SQVTM and CDR2 ANQGSEA. CDR3 amino acids: CSVEEQGAYGYTF. The CDR3 DNA is TGCAGCGTTGAAGAACAGGGGGCTTATGGCTACACCTTC. The full variable domain, in which reference TRBV29-1 and TRBJ1-2 provide the parts outside the CDR3, is SAVISQKPSRDICQRGTSLTIQCQVDSQVTMMFWYRQQPGQSLTLIATANQGSEATYESGFVIDKFPISRPNLTFSTLTVSNMSPEDSSIYLCSVEEQGAYGYTFGSGTRLTVV.

The sample holds many counts of this clonotype. V gene TRBV27 combines with J gene TRBJ1-6; 8 bases agree with TRBD1. Germline V gene lookup returns CDR1 MNHEY and CDR2 SMNVEV (reference sequence). The CDR3 has 14 residues. Trimming at V came to 5 bases and at J to 6 bases, leaving 3 bases not matched to a gene. The CDR3 protein is CASSDRGRNSPLHF. The CDR3 nucleotides read TGTGCCAGCAGTGACAGGGGCCGTAATTCACCCCTCCACTTT.

Many counts were recorded for this clonotype. This rearrangement joins TRBV27 to TRBJ2-2; no definite D call. Germline CDR1 and CDR2: MNHEY and SMNVEV (reference sequence). Between the trimmed V and J ends, which lost 7 bases and 1 base, there was a span of 13 bases. The CDR3 runs 15 residues. The CDR3 protein is CASKLSRRNTGELFF. The CDR3 DNA reads TGTGCCAGCAAGCTGTCTCGGCGGAACACCGGGGAGCTGTTTTTT.

This clonotype was seen many times. The rearrangement links TRBV6-1 to TRBJ2-7, with unresolved D. Germline lookup yields CDR1 MNHNS and CDR2 SASEGT. The length of the CDR3 is 12 residues. Trimming took 6 bases from V and 5 from J, leaving 11 bases between them. The CDR3 spells CASSTHSHEQYF. In nucleotides, the CDR3 is TGTGCCAGCAGCACGCACAGCCACGAGCAGTACTTC.

This clonotype appeared many times. The chain recombines TRBV30 with TRBJ2-5; 7 bases agree with TRBD2. The CDR3 totals 15 residues. Germline V CDR1 and CDR2: GTSNPN, SVGIG (reference sequence). With V trimmed by 3 bases and J by 3 bases, 10 bases remained unmatched. CDR3 protein: CAWRKPGGLEETQYF. As DNA, the CDR3 is TGTGCCTGGAGGAAACCCGGGGGGTTGGAAGAGACCCAGTACTTC. The full variable domain, with the rest looked up from reference TRBV30 and TRBJ2-5, is SQTIHQWPATLVQPVGSPLSLECTVEGTSNPNLYWYRQAAGRGLQLLFYSVGIGQISSEVPQNLSASRPQDRQFILSSKKLLLSDSGFYLCAWRKPGGLEETQYFGPGTRLLVL.

This clonotype was seen many times. Written as DNA, the CDR3 is TGTGCCTGGAGTGTAATCCCCGGCGGGGGATATAATTCACCCCTCCACTTT. Translated, it gives CAWSVIPGGGYNSPLHF. The chain uses TRBV30 and TRBJ1-6; perhaps TRBD1 as D (5 bases). The V gene lost 0 bases and the J gene lost 4 bases, with 16 bases spanning the gap. This CDR3 region has 17 residues. Per germline, CDR1 GTSNPN and CDR2 SVGIG (reference sequence).

This clonotype came up many times. This rearrangement joins TRBV10-3 to TRBJ1-2; a weak D match, TRBD1 (5 bases). Trimming removed 6 bases from V and 4 bases from J, with 18 bases in between. The CDR3 is made up of 15 amino acids. The germline V gene encodes CDR1 ENHRY and CDR2 SYGVKD. The CDR3 DNA reads as TGTGCCATCAGGGAAACGGGGCCCGATCGCTATGGCTACACCTTC. Residues: CAIRETGPDRYGYTF.

This clonotype was recorded many times. V is TRBV5-1 and J is TRBJ2-6; either TRBD1 or TRBD2 may fit D (6 bases each). V was shortened by 0 bases and J by 2 bases, with 12 bases between the two germline ends. Germline loops: CDR1 SGHRS, CDR2 YFSETQ. The CDR3 is made up of 17 amino acids. CDR3 DNA sequence: TGCGCCAGCAGCTTGGAGGGGGGCGGGACTGGGGCCAACGTCCTGACTTTC. The encoded protein is CASSLEGGGTGANVLTF. The whole variable domain, remainder taken from reference TRBV5-1 and TRBJ2-6, is KAGVTQTPRYLIKTRGQQVTLSCSPISGHRSVSWYQQTPGQGLQFLFEYFSETQRNKGNFPGRFSGRQFSNSRSEMNVSTLELGDSALYLCASSLEGGGTGANVLTFGAGSRLTVL.

Worth noting for this clonotype: At one end the junction does not follow the germline gene, possibly because of a read error. The chain carries TRBV6-2 or TRBV6-3 and TRBJ1-2; the D gene is possibly TRBD1 (5 bases). This CDR3 contains 14 residues. Germline loops: CDR1 MNHEY, CDR2 SVGEGT. CDR3 sequence: CASSAARDPYGYNF. DNA of the CDR3: TGTGCCAGCAGTGCGGCCAGGGATCCCTATGGCTACAACTTC.

This clonotype has a count of ten or more. This sequence joins TRBV29-1 and TRBJ2-7; perhaps D is TRBD1 or TRBD2 (6 bases each). Trimming took off 7 bases at V and 6 bases at J, with 22 bases between the two ends. CDR3 length equals 14 residues. Germline V gene sequence: CDR1 SQVTM, CDR2 ANQGSEA. The CDR3 spells CSAEGGRRFVEQYF. The CDR3 bases are TGCAGCGCCGAAGGGGGGAGACGTTTTGTCGAGCAGTACTTC.

The chain employs TRBV15 and TRBJ2-6; D gene uncertain. Trimming took off 2 bases at V and 3 bases at J, with 5 bases between the two ends. CDR1 LNHNV and CDR2 YYDKDF come from the germline V gene (reference sequence). This CDR3 has 14 residues. The CDR3 region is CATSRKGGANVLTF. In DNA form, the CDR3 reads TGTGCCACCAGCAGAAAAGGTGGGGCCAACGTCCTGACTTTC.

The chain is built from TRBV20-1 and TRBJ2-7, with 8 bases matching TRBD2. Looked up from germline, CDR1 is DFQATT and CDR2 is SNEGSKA (reference sequence). The V gene end was trimmed by 7 bases and the J gene end by 0 bases; junction bases not matched to a gene: 8. This CDR3 is 14 amino acids long. The CDR3 here is CSELLAESSYEQYF. In nucleotides, the CDR3 is TGCAGTGAGCTACTAGCGGAAAGCTCCTACGAGCAGTACTTC.

This clonotype was detected many times. A much larger clone differs from this one at a single base, so this may be a read error. The chain joins TRBV6-2 or TRBV6-3 to TRBJ1-6; D call uncertain. Trimming left V 6 bases short and J 9 bases short, with 9 bases between. The CDR3 loop spans 12 amino acids. Germline V gene sequence: CDR1 MNHEY, CDR2 SVGEGT. This CDR3 reads CASSLEFSPLHF. Written as DNA, the CDR3 is TGTGCCAGCAGCTTAGAGTTTTCACCCCTCCACTTT.

A word on this clonotype: Sequence at one end of the junction differs from germline and may be a read error. CDR3 in DNA: TGTTCCAGCAGCCCGAGGACTAGCGGGGGGGCGGGGACCCAGTACTTC. Translation gives CSSSPRTSGGAGTQYF. This chain links TRBV11-2 with TRBJ2-5, with 15 bases identical to TRBD2. The germline gives CDR1 SGHAT, CDR2 FQNNGV. CDR3 size: 16 residues.

At least ten counts were recorded for this clonotype. At one of its ends the junction is not consistent with the germline gene, which may arise from a read error. The chain is built from TRBV20-1 and TRBJ2-7; either TRBD1 or TRBD2 may supply D (5 bases each). The CDR3 is made up of 13 amino acids. Per the germline V gene, CDR1 is DFQATT and CDR2 is SNEGSKA (reference sequence). The CDR3 reads CSAGDRAGTKQYF. The CDR3 bases are TGCAGTGCTGGAGATCGGGCCGGGACCAAGCAGTACTTC.

About this clonotype itself: At one end the junction does not follow the germline gene, possibly because of a read error. The rearrangement joins TRBV30 to TRBJ1-2; a weak D match, TRBD1 (5 bases). CDR1 is GTSNPN, CDR2 SVGIG, per germline (reference sequence). The CDR3 is 12 residues long. The CDR3: CARRGINYGYNF. The CDR3 coding sequence is TGTGCCCGACGGGGGATCAACTATGGCTACAACTTC.

Written as DNA, the CDR3 is TGCAGTGCTAAACCCACCCCTCAGGGGGCAAGGATCTACGAGCAGTACTTC. Residues: CSAKPTPQGARIYEQYF. This chain joins TRBV20-1 and TRBJ2-7; 8 bases fit TRBD1. The CDR3 covers 17 residues. Trimming removed 4 bases from V and 3 bases from J; junction bases left unmatched: 17. Germline V gene data show CDR1 as DFQATT and CDR2 as SNEGSKA (reference sequence).

This clonotype has at least ten counts. This chain connects TRBV6-1 to TRBJ1-6; D remains unclear. The CDR3 runs 11 residues. The V and J ends lost 2 bases and 14 bases respectively, with 7 bases between them. CDR1 is MNHNS, CDR2 SASEGT, per germline. The CDR3 region has the DNA TGTGCCAGCAGTGAAAAGATTTCCCTCCACTTT. As protein: CASSEKISLHF.

In its sample, this clonotype was seen many times. The chain has TRBV20-1 and TRBJ2-7; the match to TRBD2 covers 7 bases. V was pared by 6 bases and J by 6 bases, with 5 bases of the junction left unmatched. The CDR3 sequence is 11 residues long. Germline V gives CDR1 DFQATT, CDR2 SNEGSKA (reference sequence). CDR3 in amino acids: CSARLASEQYF. CDR3 in DNA: TGCAGTGCCAGACTAGCAAGCGAGCAGTACTTC.

This clonotype was counted many times. The chain combines TRBV4-1 with TRBJ2-7; a weak D match, TRBD2 (5 bases). The CDR3 runs to 14 residues. The germline CDR1 and CDR2 sequences are MGHRA and YSYEKL. With 2 bases removed from V and 0 bases from J, the gap between germline ends came to 8 bases. CDR3 sequence (DNA): TGCGCCAGCAGCCAAAGACGGGACTCCTACGAGCAGTACTTC. Its translation: CASSQRRDSYEQYF.

This sequence joins TRBV6-1 and TRBJ1-6; D may be TRBD1 (6 bases). Germline CDR1 and CDR2: MNHNS and SASEGT. This CDR3 has 15 amino acids. V shed 7 bases and J shed 8 bases, with 18 bases lying between them. This CDR3 reads CASKVNRARDSPLHF. The DNA for the CDR3 is TGTGCCAGCAAAGTAAACAGGGCCAGAGATTCACCCCTCCACTTT.

V and J are TRBV6-5 and TRBJ2-5, with 11 nucleotides matching TRBD2. CDR1 and CDR2 (germline): MNHEY, SVGAGI. The junction had 8 bases not matched to a gene; V was cut back by 5 bases and J by 6 bases. CDR3 length: 15 residues. The CDR3 spells CASSHYTSGRQTQYF. CDR3 nucleotide sequence: TGTGCCAGCAGTCACTATACTAGCGGGAGACAGACCCAGTACTTC.

This clonotype was picked up many times. This chain joins TRBV3-1 and TRBJ2-7; 11 bases map to TRBD2. Per the germline V gene, CDR1 is LGHDT and CDR2 is YNNKEL (reference sequence). The CDR3 is 17 residues long. Germline trimming cut 1 base from V and 2 bases from J; bases unmatched to any gene: 7. The CDR3 here is CASSQVTSGAYTYEQYF. The CDR3, as DNA: TGTGCCAGCAGCCAAGTGACTAGCGGGGCCTACACCTACGAGCAGTACTTC.

This clonotype was seen at least ten times. The chain uses TRBV9 and TRBJ1-5; 10 bases are shared with TRBD1. Germline V lookup: CDR1 SGDLS, CDR2 YYNGEE. This CDR3 has 15 residues. V lost 4 bases, J lost 3 bases, and 4 bases stayed unmatched. The chain's CDR3 is CASSPGTGVNQPQHF. CDR3 in DNA: TGTGCCAGCAGCCCCGGGACAGGGGTCAATCAGCCCCAGCATTTT.

This clonotype occurred many times. V usage is TRBV9 and J usage is TRBJ2-7; D unclear. The germline V gene has CDR1 SGDLS and CDR2 YYNGEE. V was cut by 0 bases and J by 2 bases, with 18 bases left in between. This CDR3 comprises 17 residues. CDR3 in DNA: TGTGCCAGCAGCGTAGGTCTCGTTGGGAAAGGGACCTACGAGCAGTACTTC. Translated, it gives CASSVGLVGKGTYEQYF.

The sample holds many counts of this clonotype. An end of the junction differs from the germline gene, which may be a read error. The V gene is TRBV30, the J gene TRBJ2-5; D call uncertain. Looked up from germline, CDR1 is GTSNPN and CDR2 is SVGIG (reference sequence). CDR3 size: 12 residues. The CDR3 DNA reads as TGTGCCTGGGGTGTGAGCTGGGAGACCCAGTACTTC. It encodes CAWGVSWETQYF.